The rows below give T cell receptor beta chains drawn from one sample of a study of T-cell reconstitution after alpha-beta-depleted transplantation in children. In TCRdb, the PCR reads were re-called with MiXCR into one record per CDR3 protein. The sample lists just under 150,000 distinct CDR3 sequences, 8.8% occurring once. The input for sequencing was PBMCs, mostly from graft donor cells, taken 180 days after TCRalphabeta/CD19-depleted stem cell transplant. These receptors originate from a female patient aged 2-15 years who had a stem cell transplant for congenital amegakaryocytic thrombocytopenia, so the T cells may come from the graft donor. CDR3s include the opening cysteine and the closing phenylalanine or tryptophan. A D gene is named only where the DNA matches it firmly. Clone size is stated in some rows and not others, as once, few, many or a class when expanded.

D gene | J gene | CDR3 length | V gene | clone size | CDR3 protein | CDR3 DNA
- | TRBJ2-4 | 15 | TRBV7-2 | few | CASSFDRDGKNIQYF | TGTGCCAGCAGTTTCGACCGGGACGGGAAAAACATTCAGTACTTC
- | TRBJ2-7 | 13 | TRBV10-3 | many | CATRGGDTYEQYF | TGTGCCACCCGAGGGGGGGATACCTACGAGCAGTACTTC
TRBD1 | TRBJ1-4 | 16 | TRBV11-2 | many | CASSPDSQGWAEKLFF | TGTGCCAGCAGCCCCGATTCACAGGGGTGGGCTGAAAAACTGTTTTTT
- | TRBJ1-3 | 16 | TRBV15 | many | CATSRDLEPRGNTIYF | TGTGCCACCAGCAGAGATTTGGAACCCAGGGGAAACACCATATATTTT
- | TRBJ1-2 | 12 | TRBV15 | - | CATSRDGFGYTF | TGTGCCACCAGCAGAGATGGGTTTGGCTACACCTTC
TRBD2 | TRBJ2-1 | 18 | TRBV12-3/TRBV12-4 | - | CAISLGLAGIVGYNEQFF | TGTGCCATCAGTTTGGGGCTAGCGGGCATTGTGGGCTACAATGAGCAGTTCTTC
TRBD1 | TRBJ2-2 | 14 | TRBV7-3 | - | CASSKTGAGGELFF | TGTGCCAGCAGCAAAACAGGGGCGGGCGGGGAGCTGTTTTTT
- | TRBJ1-2 | 14 | TRBV20-1 | many | CSAVLDRMGYGYTF | TGCAGTGCTGTACTCGACAGGATGGGCTATGGCTACACCTTC
TRBD2 | TRBJ2-5 | 15 | TRBV6-5 | many | CASSNLAGALETQYF | TGTGCCAGCAGTAACCTAGCGGGAGCGTTGGAGACCCAGTACTTC
- | TRBJ2-5 | 13 | TRBV5-1 | many | CASSLGPKETQYF | TGCGCCAGCAGCTTGGGCCCAAAAGAGACCCAGTACTTC
- | TRBJ2-7 | 15 | TRBV28 | many | CASSLWDGSSYEQYF | TGTGCCAGCAGTTTGTGGGATGGGAGCTCCTACGAGCAGTACTTC
- | TRBJ2-7 | 13 | TRBV7-8 | many | CASSYGSSYEQYF | TGTGCCAGCAGCTACGGTAGCTCCTACGAGCAGTACTTC
- | TRBJ2-7 | 14 | TRBV12-3/TRBV12-4 | many | CASSLSVGSYEQYF | TGTGCCAGCAGTTTATCGGTAGGCTCCTACGAGCAGTACTTC
- | TRBJ2-4 | 15 | TRBV5-8 | few | CASSLVWRGGNIQYF | TGTGCCAGCAGCTTGGTGTGGAGGGGAGGTAACATTCAGTACTTC
TRBD1 | TRBJ2-3 | 17 | TRBV28 | few | CASSLGPGQGPTDTQYF | TGTGCCAGCAGTTTAGGGCCGGGACAGGGGCCCACAGATACGCAGTATTTT
TRBD1 | TRBJ1-4 | 14 | TRBV10-3 | many | CAISADREGEKLFF | TGTGCCATCAGCGCTGACAGGGAAGGGGAAAAACTGTTTTTT
TRBD2 | TRBJ2-3 | 15 | TRBV5-4 | many | CASSWGSGNTDTQYF | TGTGCCAGCAGTTGGGGCAGCGGGAACACAGATACGCAGTATTTT
- | TRBJ2-5 | 12 | TRBV20-1 | - | CSARKNGETQYF | TGCAGTGCTAGAAAGAACGGGGAGACCCAGTACTTC
- | TRBJ1-5 | 13 | TRBV12-3/TRBV12-4 | many | CASRDSGNQPQHF | TGTGCCAGCAGGGACAGTGGCAATCAGCCCCAGCATTTT
TRBD2 | TRBJ2-3 | 16 | TRBV9 | - | CASSVASGGFTDTQYF | TGTGCCAGCAGCGTAGCTAGCGGGGGTTTCACAGATACGCAGTATTTT
- | TRBJ2-7 | 15 | TRBV21-1 | - | CASSLGLGFSYEQYF | TGTGCCAGCAGCCTTGGACTAGGCTTCTCCTACGAGCAGTACTTC
- | TRBJ1-1 | 11 | TRBV29-1 | many | CSVGTNTEAFF | TGCAGCGTGGGGACGAACACTGAAGCTTTCTTT
- | TRBJ2-7 | 16 | TRBV27 | - | CASSWTPTGSRSEQYF | TGTGCCAGCAGTTGGACTCCAACGGGCAGCCGTTCCGAGCAGTACTTC
- | TRBJ1-1 | 12 | TRBV11-2 | - | CASSRSSAEAFF | TGTGCCAGCAGCCGAAGTTCGGCTGAAGCTTTCTTT
- | TRBJ1-1 | 14 | TRBV3-1 | many | CASRQGQRNTEAFF | TGTGCCAGCAGGCAAGGACAGAGGAACACTGAAGCTTTCTTT
- | TRBJ2-7 | 19 | TRBV12-5 | - | CASGFRRVGDGSDSYEQYF | TGTGCTAGTGGTTTTAGAAGGGTCGGTGACGGGAGCGACTCCTACGAGCAGTACTTC
TRBD2 | TRBJ2-3 | 15 | TRBV5-1 | - | CASRSLAGATDTQYF | TGCGCCAGCAGAAGTCTAGCGGGGGCCACAGATACGCAGTATTTT
- | TRBJ2-2 | 14 | TRBV6-2/TRBV6-3 | many | CASSYGGGTGELFF | TGTGCCAGCAGTTATGGGGGCGGAACCGGGGAGCTGTTTTTT
- | TRBJ2-7 | 13 | TRBV6-6 | many | CASSYTGSGGQYF | TGTGCCAGCAGTTACACCGGGTCCGGGGGGCAGTACTTC
- | TRBJ2-3 | 16 | TRBV7-2 | - | CASSLFRGLNTDTQYF | TGTGCCAGCAGCTTATTCCGGGGACTTAACACAGATACGCAGTATTTT
- | TRBJ2-4 | 14 | TRBV12-3/TRBV12-4 | few | CASSRGGGWDIQYF | TGTGCCAGCAGTCGAGGGGGTGGATGGGACATTCAGTACTTC
TRBD2 | TRBJ2-1 | 18 | TRBV3-1 | - | CASSQGQAGDFSYNEQFF | TGTGCCAGCAGCCAAGGGCAGGCGGGAGATTTCTCCTACAATGAGCAGTTCTTC
TRBD2 | TRBJ2-7 | 14 | TRBV18 | - | CASSPFLAGEEQYF | TGTGCCAGCTCACCATTTCTAGCGGGAGAAGAGCAGTACTTC
TRBD2 | TRBJ2-1 | 18 | TRBV6-5 | many | CATLSTPGLAGSYNEQFF | TGTGCCACCCTATCTACCCCGGGACTAGCGGGCTCCTACAATGAGCAGTTCTTC
TRBD1 | TRBJ2-4 | 17 | TRBV27 | few | CASSPNQGASVKNIQYF | TGTGCCAGCAGTCCAAATCAGGGGGCGAGTGTTAAAAACATTCAGTACTTC
TRBD2 | TRBJ2-1 | 16 | TRBV7-6 | many | CASSLEVSGRASEQFF | TGTGCCAGCAGCTTAGAGGTCAGCGGGAGGGCCTCTGAGCAGTTCTTC
- | TRBJ1-1 | 14 | TRBV7-8 | - | CASSANRVSTEAFF | TGTGCCAGCAGCGCTAACCGGGTATCGACTGAAGCTTTCTTT
- | TRBJ1-4 | 13 | TRBV6-6 | - | CASSYSGGEKLFF | TGTGCCAGCAGTTACTCCGGAGGGGAAAAACTGTTTTTT
- | TRBJ1-2 | 16 | TRBV20-1 | many | CSARVPTQEKDYGYTF | TGCAGTGCTAGAGTTCCGACTCAGGAGAAAGACTATGGCTACACCTTC